The 26 T cell receptor beta chains listed next were all sequenced from one sample in a study of response to subunit inactivated influenza vaccine. One entry per CDR3 protein, called by TCRdb with MiXCR from the RT-PCR reads. The data hold under 750,000 distinct CDR3 sequences, with roughly 12% observed a single time. This specimen was PBMCs from blood, taken on the day of vaccination. The receptor source for this set is a man aged 50-60 years who received an inactivated influenza vaccine.

The V and J genes are TRBV12-3 or TRBV12-4 and TRBJ1-2; tentative D call: TRBD1 (6 bases). This CDR3 contains 12 residues. Trimming took off 6 bases at V and 4 bases at J, with 9 bases between the two ends. CDR3 residues: CASRSGVYGYTF. CDR3 DNA: TGTGCCAGCAGATCAGGGGTCTATGGCTACACCTTC.

The rearrangement uses TRBV11-1 and TRBJ2-1; maybe TRBD2 (5 bases). Deletions cut 5 bases from V and 4 bases from J, with 18 bases between. The CDR3 is made up of 16 amino acids. CDR1 and CDR2 (germline): SGHAT, FQDESV (reference sequence). The CDR3 reads CASSGRISGLYNEQFF. For the CDR3, the DNA is TGTGCCAGCAGCGGGCGGATCTCCGGACTTTACAATGAGCAGTTCTTC. Using reference TRBV11-1 and TRBJ2-1 for the parts outside the CDR3, the full variable domain is EAEVAQSPRYKITEKSQAVAFWCDPISGHATLYWYRQILGQGPELLVQFQDESVVDDSQLPKDRFSAERLKGVDSTLKIQPAELGDSAMYLCASSGRISGLYNEQFFGPGTRLTVL.

V gene TRBV6-5 combines with J gene TRBJ2-1, with 7 bases identical to TRBD1. The trim removed 4 bases at V and 2 bases at J, leaving 5 bases unmatched. This CDR3 is built from 15 residues. Germline CDR1 and CDR2: MNHEY and SVGAGI. The CDR3 region is CASSLTGDAYNEQFF. The DNA of the CDR3 is TGTGCCAGCAGTTTAACAGGGGATGCCTACAATGAGCAGTTCTTC.

This clonotype was found many times. A much larger clone lies a single base off, so this may be a read error. This sequence joins TRBV12-3 or TRBV12-4 and TRBJ2-7; D ambiguous. The V and J ends lost 6 bases and 5 bases respectively, with 8 bases between them. The CDR3 sequence is 11 residues long. The chain's CDR3 is CASSRGNEQYF. The CDR3 DNA follows: TGTGCCAGCAGCCGAGGCAACGAGCAGTACTTC.

This chain uses TRBV19 with TRBJ1-1, with D perhaps matching TRBD1 (6 bases). In germline, CDR1 is LNHDA, CDR2 SQIVND (reference sequence). Trimming took 3 bases from V and 2 from J, leaving 13 bases between them. The CDR3 consists of 15 residues. The CDR3 sequence is CASSIGQRTNTEAFF. The CDR3 region has the DNA TGTGCCAGTAGTATCGGACAGAGGACAAACACTGAAGCTTTCTTT.

This clonotype was seen only a few times. The chain recombines TRBV7-2 with TRBJ2-7, with D possibly TRBD1 on 6 matching bases. The CDR3 has 13 residues. Trimming took 4 bases from V and 6 from J, leaving 13 bases between them. Germline V gene lookup returns CDR1 SGHTA and CDR2 FQGNSA. The CDR3 DNA reads TGTGCCAGCAGCTACGGACAGAGGGGCGAGCAGTACTTC. It yields the protein CASSYGQRGEQYF.

CDR3 nucleotide sequence: TGTGCCAGCAGGGTGGGGAAAAATCAGCCCCAGCATTTT. It is translated as CASRVGKNQPQHF. This chain links TRBV12-3 or TRBV12-4 with TRBJ1-5; no clear D gene. The CDR3 consists of 13 residues. V shed 6 bases and J shed 4 bases, with 10 bases lying between them.

The chain has TRBV10-3 and TRBJ2-3; D is unresolved. Germline-derived CDR1 and CDR2 are ENHRY and SYGVKD. The CDR3 covers 13 residues. Trimming stripped 3 bases from V and 3 bases from J, with 7 bases between. CDR3 DNA: TGTGCCATCAGTGAAGAACCAACAGATACGCAGTATTTT. Translated: CAISEEPTDTQYF.

The chain employs TRBV11-2 and TRBJ2-1; D might be TRBD2 (6 bases). This CDR3 is built from 16 residues. The germline V gene encodes CDR1 SGHAT and CDR2 FQNNGV. The ends were cut back, 3 bases at V and 3 bases at J, with 15 bases in the middle. The CDR3 sequence is CASSLGSGFFYNEQFF. Written as DNA, the CDR3 is TGTGCCAGCAGCTTGGGGAGCGGGTTTTTCTACAATGAGCAGTTCTTC.

The V and J genes are TRBV7-2 and TRBJ2-3; 7 bases are a match to TRBD1. The germline V gene encodes CDR1 SGHTA and CDR2 FQGNSA. Losses at the gene ends were 1 base for V and 4 bases for J; bases not matched to a gene: 5. This CDR3 has 15 amino acids. CDR3 nucleotide sequence: TGTGCCAGCAGCTTAGTATCGACAGGGCCAGATACGCAGTATTTT. It codes for CASSLVSTGPDTQYF. The full variable domain, its missing parts supplied by reference TRBV7-2 and TRBJ2-3, is GAGVSQSPSNKVTEKGKDVELRCDPISGHTALYWYRQSLGQGLEFLIYFQGNSAPDKSGLPSDRFSAERTGGSVSTLTIQRTQQEDSAVYLCASSLVSTGPDTQYFGPGTRLTVL.

This clonotype was recorded many times. This rearrangement joins TRBV3-1 to TRBJ1-5; no reliable D call. The CDR3 has 14 amino acids. Germline assignment: CDR1 LGHDT and CDR2 YNNKEL (reference sequence). Trimming stripped 3 bases from V and 0 bases from J, with 6 bases between. CDR3 amino acids: CASSQLYSNQPQHF. CDR3 in DNA: TGTGCCAGCAGCCAGCTTTATAGCAATCAGCCCCAGCATTTT.

A few counts support this clonotype. The rearrangement links TRBV9 to TRBJ2-1; 8 positions match TRBD2. The CDR3 covers 16 residues. The germline gives CDR1 SGDLS, CDR2 YYNGEE. After removal of 4 bases from V and 3 bases from J, the junction contained 9 bases not matched to a gene. CDR3 sequence (DNA): TGTGCCAGCAGCCCCCGGGGTAGCGGGATCTACAATGAGCAGTTCTTC. Protein: CASSPRGSGIYNEQFF. Full variable domain (remainder filled in from reference TRBV9 and TRBJ2-1): DSGVTQTPKHLITATGQRVTLRCSPRSGDLSVYWYQQSLDQGLQFLIQYYNGEERAKGNILERFSAQQFPDLHSELNLSSLELGDSALYFCASSPRGSGIYNEQFFGPGTRLTVL.

This clonotype was recorded a few times. The J gene is TRBJ1-6, the V gene TRBV6-2 or TRBV6-3; no definite D call. The CDR3 consists of 15 residues. The germline V and J ends were trimmed by 0 bases and 7 bases, with 10 bases remaining between them. The germline V gene encodes CDR1 MNHEY and CDR2 SVGEGT. The CDR3 protein is CASSYSRRTNSPLHF. CDR3 bases: TGTGCCAGCAGTTACTCGAGAAGAACGAATTCACCCCTCCACTTT.

This clonotype occurred many times. The V gene is TRBV5-1, the J gene TRBJ2-5, with D possibly TRBD2 on 7 matching bases. Trimming left V 4 bases short and J 1 base short, with 23 bases between. This CDR3 is 18 amino acids long. Germline V gives CDR1 SGHRS, CDR2 YFSETQ. The CDR3 DNA reads as TGCGCCAGCAGCGAGACAGGTTTCCTCGGGGGGCCCCAAGAGACCCAGTACTTC. It codes for CASSETGFLGGPQETQYF.

J is TRBJ1-1 and V is TRBV20-1; D unresolved. CDR3 length equals 12 residues. V was trimmed by 6 bases and J by 0 bases, leaving 8 bases between them. CDR1 and CDR2 from the germline V gene are DFQATT and SNEGSKA (reference sequence). The CDR3: CSARVLNTEAFF. The CDR3 DNA sequence: TGCAGTGCCCGGGTTCTGAACACTGAAGCTTTCTTT.

Only a few counts were recorded for this clonotype. The chain carries TRBV4-3 and TRBJ1-2; D ambiguous. Germline lookup yields CDR1 LGHNA and CDR2 YSLEER. CDR3 size: 15 residues. The V end lost 0 bases, the J end lost 0 bases, and 8 bases lay between the germline ends. CDR3 coding DNA: TGCGCCAGCAGCCAAGATCTTGGAGCTAACTATGGCTACACCTTC. This translates into CASSQDLGANYGYTF.

The chain uses TRBV7-6 and TRBJ2-7; D may be TRBD2 (6 bases). The CDR3 is 14 amino acids. V gave up 5 bases and J gave up 2 bases, with 13 bases separating them. CDR1 SGHVS and CDR2 FNYEAQ come from the germline V gene. The CDR3 bases are TGTGCCAGCAGCCCCCCGGGGGATCCCTACGAGCAGTACTTC. Its protein is CASSPPGDPYEQYF.

The chain joins TRBV12-3 or TRBV12-4 to TRBJ2-7, with TRBD2 matching 8 bases. There are 15 residues in the CDR3. V shed 4 bases, J shed 6 bases, and the junction held 11 bases outside the gene matches. The CDR3, as DNA: TGTGCCAGCAGTTCGGGGGGGACCTGGGGCTCCGAGCAGTACTTC. Translated: CASSSGGTWGSEQYF.

The V gene is TRBV6-2 or TRBV6-3, the J gene TRBJ2-7, with 7 bases that match TRBD1. J gave up 5 bases and V 6 bases, and 10 bases lay outside the gene matches. Per the germline V gene, CDR1 is MNHEY and CDR2 is SVGEGT. CDR3 length: 14 residues. The CDR3 DNA reads TGTGCCAGCAGCCGGATAGGACAGGTTAACGAGCAGTACTTC. It specifies CASSRIGQVNEQYF.

V is TRBV20-1 and J is TRBJ2-1, with 9 nucleotides matching TRBD2. This CDR3 region has 14 residues. CDR1 is DFQATT and CDR2 is SNEGSKA in the germline V gene (reference sequence). V dropped 3 bases and J dropped 4; count of bases not matched to a gene: 4. This chain's CDR3 is CSASLAGVYNEQFF. The CDR3 nucleotides are TGCAGTGCTAGTTTAGCGGGGGTATACAATGAGCAGTTCTTC.

This clonotype occurred many times. This chain's CDR3 is CASSLGTSGRSSYNEQFF. CDR3 DNA sequence: TGCGCCAGCAGCTTGGGGACTAGCGGGAGGAGCTCCTACAATGAGCAGTTCTTC. This chain uses TRBV5-1 with TRBJ2-1, with 14 bases matching TRBD2. This CDR3 region has 18 residues. With 0 bases clipped from V and 0 bases from J, the junction kept 2 bases outside the gene matches. Looked up from germline, CDR1 is SGHRS and CDR2 is YFSETQ. Based on the CDR3 plus reference TRBV5-1 and TRBJ2-1, the full variable domain is KAGVTQTPRYLIKTRGQQVTLSCSPISGHRSVSWYQQTPGQGLQFLFEYFSETQRNKGNFPGRFSGRQFSNSRSEMNVSTLELGDSALYLCASSLGTSGRSSYNEQFFGPGTRLTVL.

Many counts were recorded for this clonotype. The chain joins TRBV12-3 or TRBV12-4 to TRBJ2-3; D is unresolved. V was cut by 8 bases and J by 0 bases, with 9 bases left in between. The CDR3 is made up of 13 amino acids. The DNA for the CDR3 is TGTGCCAGCCACCGAAGTAGCACAGATACGCAGTATTTT. This encodes CASHRSSTDTQYF.

This chain uses TRBV3-1 with TRBJ2-2; 7 nucleotides agree with TRBD1. With 0 bases clipped from V and 5 bases from J, the junction kept 9 bases outside the gene matches. CDR3 length: 17 amino acids. Germline V lookup: CDR1 LGHDT, CDR2 YNNKEL (reference sequence). The CDR3 region has the DNA TGTGCCAGCAGCCAAGATATGGGGACAGCCTGGACCGGGGAGCTGTTTTTT. It translates to CASSQDMGTAWTGELFF.

This clonotype was detected only a few times. This rearrangement joins TRBV6-5 to TRBJ1-1; D not resolved. V lost 5 bases, J lost 6 bases, and 13 bases lay in between. Germline V gene lookup returns CDR1 MNHEY and CDR2 SVGAGI. The CDR3 spans 13 residues. CDR3 bases: TGTGCCAGCAGTATACCTAACGGCGCTGAAGCTTTCTTT. Translated: CASSIPNGAEAFF.

This clonotype was detected a few times. The chain links TRBV6-2 or TRBV6-3 to TRBJ1-2, with TRBD1 matching over 7 bases. Germline values: CDR1 MNHEY, CDR2 SVGEGT. The J segment lost 0 bases and the V segment lost 5 bases, leaving 6 bases of the junction unmatched. This CDR3 comprises 15 residues. The CDR3 reads CASSLYRGSNYGYTF. CDR3 nucleotides: TGTGCCAGCAGTCTCTACAGGGGCTCTAACTATGGCTACACCTTC.

The chain joins TRBV20-1 to TRBJ2-3; D is undetermined. With 0 bases removed from V and 5 bases from J, the gap between germline ends came to 15 bases. Per the germline V gene, CDR1 is DFQATT and CDR2 is SNEGSKA (reference sequence). The CDR3 runs 15 residues. The CDR3: CSARDQRNALDTQYF. In DNA, the CDR3 is TGCAGTGCTAGAGATCAACGTAACGCCTTAGATACGCAGTATTTT.